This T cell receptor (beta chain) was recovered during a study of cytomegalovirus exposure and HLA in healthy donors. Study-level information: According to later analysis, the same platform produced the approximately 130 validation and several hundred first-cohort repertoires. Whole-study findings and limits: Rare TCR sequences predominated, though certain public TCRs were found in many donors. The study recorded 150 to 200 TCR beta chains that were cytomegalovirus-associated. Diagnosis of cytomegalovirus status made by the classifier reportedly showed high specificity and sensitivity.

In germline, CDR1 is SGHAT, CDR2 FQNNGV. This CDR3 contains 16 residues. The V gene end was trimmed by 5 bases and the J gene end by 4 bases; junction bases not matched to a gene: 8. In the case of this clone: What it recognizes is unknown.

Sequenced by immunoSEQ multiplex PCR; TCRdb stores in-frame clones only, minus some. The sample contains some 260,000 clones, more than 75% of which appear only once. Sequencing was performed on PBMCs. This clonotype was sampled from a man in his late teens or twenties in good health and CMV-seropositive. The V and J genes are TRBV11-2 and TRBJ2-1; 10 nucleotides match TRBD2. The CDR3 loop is CASSLLAGAAYNEQFF. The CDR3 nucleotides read TGTGCCAGCAGCCTGCTAGCGGGAGCAGCGTACAATGAGCAGTTCTTC. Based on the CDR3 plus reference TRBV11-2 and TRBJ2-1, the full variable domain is EAGVAQSPRYKIIEKRQSVAFWCNPISGHATLYWYQQILGQGPKLLIQFQNNGVVDDSQLPKDRFSAERLKGVDSTLKIQPAKLEDSAVYLCASSLLAGAAYNEQFFGPGTRLTVL.